This T cell receptor (beta chain) comes out of a study of CD8+ T cells in alopecia areata (dated by TCRdb to 2016 to 2019). Regarding the research as a whole: The treated patients took part in an open-label pilot trial in which moderate-to-severe alopecia areata was treated with oral tofacitinib at 5 to 10 mg twice daily. Patients received tofacitinib for 6 to 18 months and were then followed off drug for 6 months to check for delayed response and recurrence. The SALT score, which quantifies the percentage of affected scalp surface area, was used to measure disease severity in treated patients. The study used high-throughput TCRbeta sequencing to examine T cell clonal expansion in alopecia areata, in both the C3H/HeJ mouse model and human patients. Scalp tissue and sorted CD4+ and CD8+ peripheral blood T cells from patchy and totalis/universalis alopecia areata patients and from healthy controls were covered by human TCRbeta sequencing. Tofacitinib-treated patients had biopsies at baseline and at 4 and 24 weeks of treatment, with a later scalp biopsy in several patients. Scalp clonality was compared among normal scalp (n=4), patchy alopecia areata scalp (n=8), and alopecia totalis/universalis scalp (n=8). The RNA source kit depended on sample type: the PAXgene miRNA kit for fixed scalp, the miRNeasy kit for PBMCs, and the RNeasy kit for mouse skin. immunoSEQ multiplex PCR using 35 Vbeta forward primers and 13 Jbeta reverse primers was used to amplify TCRbeta CDR3 regions. Overall study results and their limits: Shared TCR sequences between patients were less evident than in mice, which may be partly attributable to HLA diversity in the patient population. Compared with normal scalp, lesional scalp, particularly in alopecia totalis/universalis, had higher clonality and more expanded CD8+ clones, which suggests antigenic drive. Scalp clonality and the number of expanded CD8+ clones among the top 100 scalp clones were significantly decreased by tofacitinib. Unlike mouse skin, which is dominated by gammadelta T cells, normal human skin has resident alphabeta T cells that are also sequenced, and this complicates analysis of the scalp TCR repertoire. Because the treated cohort was small and had only one nonresponder, larger studies are needed to examine links between baseline CD8+ expansion and response. Many expanded lesional clones persisted in scalp and blood during tofacitinib treatment, which may partly explain relapse after stopping treatment.

With regard to this clone: Its target antigen remains unknown. Base qualities are not provided; no much larger clone lies one nucleotide away.

The method behind the library was the immunoSEQ multiplex PCR assay. RNA was extracted from all samples and reverse transcribed into cDNA, which served as template for TCR sequencing. First-strand cDNA was synthesized with SuperScript III using a 2:1 mix of oligo-dT and random hexamers. Amplification bias was assessed with a synthetic immune receptor repertoire, and residual bias was removed computationally. The original pipeline was this. After raw reads were preprocessed to remove errors, the CDR3 was defined following IMGT conventions as running from the conserved cysteine to phenylalanine. Clonality was computed by normalizing Shannon entropy by log2 of the number of productive unique TCRs and subtracting the result from 1. Scalp TCRbeta sequences were cross-referenced with sorted blood CD4 and CD8 repertoires so that the CD4 or CD8 identity of scalp clones could be inferred. Held by TCRdb, this immuneACCESS table contains in-frame sequences only and omits some clones. Under half of the omission traces to an unresolved V gene where checked; the cause of the rest is unknown. The V and J calls and the clone size are those of that table, but D and trimming were determined from the DNA. The sample records more than 200,000 clones, roughly 40% of which are singletons. The ten largest clonotypes hold about 2.6% of the sample.

The label giving this sample's treatment or condition can be read as: oral pan-JAK inhibitor, 5-10 mg twice daily. From alopecia areata patients, peripheral blood was collected along with lesional scalp punch biopsies. After PBMCs were isolated by density centrifugation and stained for CD3, CD4 and CD8, a FACSAria was used to sort CD4+ and CD8+ T cells. Based on the germline V gene, the CDR1 and CDR2 sequences are SGHTA and FQGNSA. The germline ends are 10 bases apart after V is trimmed by 1 base and J by 6 bases. The CDR3 covers 13 residues, taking in both the cysteine and the phenylalanine. Kept here is only the CDR3 DNA, which spans 39 bases and is read in frame from base 1.

The receptor chain draws on TRBV7-2 and TRBJ2-7; the D segment may tentatively be TRBD1 or TRBD2, each giving 5 matched bases. The sequence was collected from a human donor with alopecia areata. The starting material was CD4+ T cells sorted from blood, obtained at approximately week 36, from a patient treated with tofacitinib. The nucleotide sequence is given as TGTGCCAGCAGCTTAGAGGGGAGAGGCGAGCAGTACTTC. It specifies CASSLEGRGEQYF.